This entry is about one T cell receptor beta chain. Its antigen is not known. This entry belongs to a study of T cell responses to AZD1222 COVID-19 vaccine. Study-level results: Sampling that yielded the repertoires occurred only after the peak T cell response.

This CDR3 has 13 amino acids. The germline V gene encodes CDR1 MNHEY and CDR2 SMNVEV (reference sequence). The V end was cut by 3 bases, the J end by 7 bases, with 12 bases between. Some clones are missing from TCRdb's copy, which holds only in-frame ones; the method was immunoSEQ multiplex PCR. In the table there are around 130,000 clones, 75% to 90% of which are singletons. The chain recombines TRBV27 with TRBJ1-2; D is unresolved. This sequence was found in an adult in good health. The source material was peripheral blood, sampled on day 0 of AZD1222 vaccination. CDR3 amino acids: CASSLQPRAGYTF. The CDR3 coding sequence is TGTGCCAGCAGTTTGCAGCCCAGAGCTGGCTACACCTTC.